These 8 T cell receptor beta chains originate from one sample sequenced in a study of tumor-infiltrating lymphocytes in primary liver carcinoma (dated by TCRdb to the late 2010s). Blood RNA was extracted from unsorted whole blood with TRIzol reagent; germline DNA came from the DNeasy Blood & Tissue kit. The sequencer listed for this sample is Illumina HiSeq 2500. Starting from approximately 500 ng total RNA, TCRbeta-specific cDNA was produced by reverse transcription with a constant-region primer and ProtoScript II reverse transcriptase. TCRbeta libraries were built with three nested multiplex PCR rounds, a slightly modified ARM-PCR procedure. The first two PCR rounds used multiplex TRBV1-TRBV30 forward primers with a Cbeta reverse primer, each for 10 to 11 cycles. TCRdb cleaned the public reads at Q25 with fastp, built clones with MiXCR and kept in-frame beta chains. Rows with one shared CDR3 protein collapse into an entry with the most common genes and DNA. For this sample the table gives approximately 300,000 distinct CDR3 sequences, of which roughly 60% were detected only once. The top ten clonotypes cover roughly 9% of the sample.

Sequencing input: peripheral blood. These receptors came from a man in his forties with primary liver carcinoma and hepatitis B virus infection.

In the case of this clonotype: The junction differs from germline at one of its ends, possibly a read error. This chain's CDR3 is CVSSFSGAGMTQYF. The CDR3 DNA reads as TGTGTCAGCAGCTTCTCCGGGGCAGGAATGACCCAGTACTTC. This chain uses TRBV11-3 with TRBJ2-5; either TRBD1 or TRBD2 may fit D (5 bases each). The CDR3 is made up of 14 amino acids. CDR1 is SGHNT, CDR2 YENEEA, per germline.

V gene TRBV5-1 combines with J gene TRBJ2-1, with D unclear. Germline CDR1 SGHRS, CDR2 YFSETQ. The germline V and J ends were trimmed by 4 bases and 7 bases, with 6 bases remaining between them. The CDR3 is 11 residues long. CDR3 DNA sequence: TGCGCCAGCAGCATGGGGAATGAGCAGTTCTTC. This encodes CASSMGNEQFF.

With respect to this clonotype: This may come from a read error, since a much larger clone is one base off. This chain uses TRBV6-2 or TRBV6-3 with TRBJ2-7, with D tentatively TRBD1 (5 bases). Per germline, CDR1 MNHEY and CDR2 SVGEGT. The CDR3 is 13 residues long. CDR3 in amino acids: CAISYGRDYEQYF. The CDR3 region has the DNA TGTGCCATCAGTTACGGCAGGGACTACGAGCAGTACTTC.

Details on this clonotype: This may arise from a read error, as a much more abundant clone is one base away. Since no conserved phenylalanine or tryptophan closes the CDR3, a read error is the likely cause. This sequence joins TRBV6-2 or TRBV6-3 and TRBJ2-2, with D hard to call. CDR1 and CDR2 from the germline V gene are MNHEY and SVGEGT. This CDR3 comprises 14 residues. V lost 2 bases and J lost 2, with 6 bases in between. CDR3 protein: CASSYTRNTGELFL. The CDR3 DNA is TGTGCCAGCAGTTACACGAGAAACACCGGGGAGCTGTTTCTT.

CDR3 nucleotides: TGTGCCAGTAGTACTCGGACAGGAACTAACTATGGCTACACCTTC. Translating it yields CASSTRTGTNYGYTF. The chain recombines TRBV19 with TRBJ1-2, with 7 bases aligning to TRBD1. Germline CDR1 reads LNHDA; CDR2 reads SQIVND (reference sequence). Germline trimming cut 4 bases from V and 0 bases from J; bases unmatched to any gene: 5. The CDR3 extends over 15 amino acids.

About this clonotype itself: Since a much larger clone is just one base distant, this may be a read error. V and J are TRBV29-1 and TRBJ2-7; the D gene is possibly TRBD1 (6 bases). The CDR3 is 12 amino acids. The germline V gene has CDR1 SQVTM and CDR2 ANQGSEA. The CDR3 protein is CSVEQGRYERYF. The DNA for the CDR3 is TGCAGCGTTGAGCAGGGGCGGTACGAGCGGTACTTC.

This clonotype was observed many times. This chain links TRBV6-2 or TRBV6-3 with TRBJ2-5; TRBD2 aligns across 7 bases. The J segment lost 5 bases and the V segment lost 6 bases, leaving 15 bases of the junction unmatched. CDR3 length: 16 amino acids. CDR1 is MNHEY, CDR2 SVGEGT, per germline. Here the CDR3 reads CASRKMRGGPRETQYF. CDR3 sequence (DNA): TGTGCCAGCAGAAAGATGCGGGGAGGGCCGCGGGAGACCCAGTACTTC.

As concerns this clonotype: As the CDR3 is not closed by the conserved phenylalanine or tryptophan, this likely results from a read error. The chain links TRBV11-2 to TRBJ2-1, with a possible D match to TRBD1 (6 bases). Per the germline V gene, CDR1 is SGHAT and CDR2 is FQNNGV. The CDR3 is 16 residues long. CDR3 protein: CASSRLGGSSYNEQFS. CDR3 bases: TGTGCCAGCAGCCGGCTAGGGGGAAGCTCCTACAATGAACAGTTCTCC.